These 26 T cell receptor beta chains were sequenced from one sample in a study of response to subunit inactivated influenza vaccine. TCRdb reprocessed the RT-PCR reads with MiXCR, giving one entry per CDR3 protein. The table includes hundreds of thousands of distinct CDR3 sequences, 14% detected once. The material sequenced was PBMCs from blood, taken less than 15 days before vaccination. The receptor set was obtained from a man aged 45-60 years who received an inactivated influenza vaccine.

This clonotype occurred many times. CDR3 bases: TGCGCCAGCAGCCACGACAGGAACACTGAAGCTTTCTTT. Its protein product is CASSHDRNTEAFF. This chain uses TRBV4-3 with TRBJ1-1; tentatively, D is TRBD1 (5 bases). V was cut by 3 bases and J by 1 base, with 6 bases left in between. The CDR3 totals 13 residues. Germline V gene lookup returns CDR1 LGHNA and CDR2 YSLEER.

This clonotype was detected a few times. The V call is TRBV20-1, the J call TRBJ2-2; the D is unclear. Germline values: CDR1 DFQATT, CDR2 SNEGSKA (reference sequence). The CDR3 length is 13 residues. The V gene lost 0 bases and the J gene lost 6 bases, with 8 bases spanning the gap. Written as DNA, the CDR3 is TGCAGTGCTAGAGATCTCGGCGCCGGGGAGCTGTTTTTT. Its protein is CSARDLGAGELFF.

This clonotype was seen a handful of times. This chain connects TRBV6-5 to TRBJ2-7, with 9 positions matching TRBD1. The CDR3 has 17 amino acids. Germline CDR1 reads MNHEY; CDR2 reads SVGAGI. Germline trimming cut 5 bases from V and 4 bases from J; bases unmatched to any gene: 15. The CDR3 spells CASSIQPRTGAGYEQYF. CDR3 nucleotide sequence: TGTGCCAGCAGTATACAGCCTAGGACAGGGGCAGGTTACGAGCAGTACTTC.

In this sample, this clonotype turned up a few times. CDR3 in amino acids: CASSPGEAKNIQYF. The CDR3 coding sequence is TGTGCCAGCAGCCCGGGAGAAGCCAAAAACATTCAGTACTTC. V usage is TRBV16 and J usage is TRBJ2-4; a possible D gene is TRBD2 (6 bases). V lost 4 bases, J lost 0 bases, and 7 bases lay in between. The CDR3 spans 14 residues. Germline CDR1 reads KGHSY; CDR2 reads FQNENV.

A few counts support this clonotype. In DNA form, the CDR3 reads TGTGCCAGCACGACAGGGACCCCCGAGCAGTACTTC. Protein product: CASTTGTPEQYF. The rearrangement uses TRBV12-3 or TRBV12-4 and TRBJ2-7, with TRBD1 identical over 7 bases. CDR3 length equals 12 residues. Trimming cost V 7 bases and J 6 bases; bases outside gene matches: 6.

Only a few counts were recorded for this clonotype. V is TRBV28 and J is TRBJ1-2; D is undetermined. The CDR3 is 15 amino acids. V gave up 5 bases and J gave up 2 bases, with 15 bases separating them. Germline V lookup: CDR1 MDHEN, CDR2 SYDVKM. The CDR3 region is CASSPASIGNYGYTF. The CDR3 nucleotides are TGTGCCAGCAGTCCCGCTAGCATAGGGAACTATGGCTACACCTTC.

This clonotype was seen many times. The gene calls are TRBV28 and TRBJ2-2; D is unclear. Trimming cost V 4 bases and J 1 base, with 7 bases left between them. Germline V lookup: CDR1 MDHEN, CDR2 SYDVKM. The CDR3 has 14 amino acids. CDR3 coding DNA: TGTGCCAGCAGTTGGTCTAGGAACACCGGGGAGCTGTTTTTT. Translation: CASSWSRNTGELFF.

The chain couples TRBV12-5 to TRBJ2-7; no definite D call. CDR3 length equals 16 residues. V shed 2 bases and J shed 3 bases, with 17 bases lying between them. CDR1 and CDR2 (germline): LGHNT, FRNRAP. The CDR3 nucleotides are TGTGCTAGTGGTTTGCCCGGTCCGGGCAGGAGCTACGAGCAGTACTTC. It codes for CASGLPGPGRSYEQYF.

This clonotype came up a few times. The DNA for the CDR3 is TGTGCCAGCAGCTTAGGATCTAGCGGGGGGCACAATGAGCAGTTCTTC. Its translation: CASSLGSSGGHNEQFF. J is TRBJ2-1 and V is TRBV11-2; 11 bases are a match to TRBD2. Germline V gene data show CDR1 as SGHAT and CDR2 as FQNNGV. The junction had 4 bases not matched to a gene; V was cut back by 1 base and J by 5 bases. The CDR3 has 16 amino acids.

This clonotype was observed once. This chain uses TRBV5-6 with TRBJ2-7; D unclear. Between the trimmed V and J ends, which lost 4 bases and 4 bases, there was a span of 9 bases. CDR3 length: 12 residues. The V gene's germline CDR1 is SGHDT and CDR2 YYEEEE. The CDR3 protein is CASSMQRYEQYF. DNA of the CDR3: TGTGCCAGCAGCATGCAGAGATACGAGCAGTACTTC.

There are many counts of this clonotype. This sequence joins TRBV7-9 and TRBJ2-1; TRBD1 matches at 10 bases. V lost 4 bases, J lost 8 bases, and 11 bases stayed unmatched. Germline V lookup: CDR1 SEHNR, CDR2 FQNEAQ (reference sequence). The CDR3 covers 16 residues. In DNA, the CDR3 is TGTGCCAGCAGCTCGCCGGGACAGGGGTCCTTAGATGAGCAGTTCTTC. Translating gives CASSSPGQGSLDEQFF.

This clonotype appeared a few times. CDR3 bases: TGTGCCACCCAAACAGGGGATTCCTATGGCTACACCTTC. It translates to CATQTGDSYGYTF. The J gene is TRBJ1-2, the V gene TRBV6-1; 7 nucleotides align to TRBD1. V was clipped by 10 bases and J by 4 bases; unmatched bases: 9. This CDR3 contains 13 residues. Germline loops: CDR1 MNHNS, CDR2 SASEGT.

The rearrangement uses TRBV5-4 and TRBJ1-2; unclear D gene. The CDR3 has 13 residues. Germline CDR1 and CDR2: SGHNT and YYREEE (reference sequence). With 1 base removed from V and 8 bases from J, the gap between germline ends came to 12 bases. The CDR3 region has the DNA TGTGCCAGCAGCTTGTCCCTATCAGGCGGCTACACCTTC. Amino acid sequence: CASSLSLSGGYTF.

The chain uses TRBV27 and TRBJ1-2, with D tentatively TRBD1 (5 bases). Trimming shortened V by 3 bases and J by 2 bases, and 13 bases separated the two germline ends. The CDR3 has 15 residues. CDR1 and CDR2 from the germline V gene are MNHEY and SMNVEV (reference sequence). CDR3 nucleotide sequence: TGTGCCAGCAGTTTGGGAAGGGGCTCCAACTATGGCTACACCTTC. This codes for CASSLGRGSNYGYTF.

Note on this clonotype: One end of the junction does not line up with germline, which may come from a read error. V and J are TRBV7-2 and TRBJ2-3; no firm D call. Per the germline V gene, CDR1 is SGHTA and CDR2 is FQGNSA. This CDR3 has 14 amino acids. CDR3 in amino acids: CASRLDPSTDTQYF. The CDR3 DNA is TGTGCCAGCAGATTAGACCCTAGCACAGATACGCAGTATTTT.

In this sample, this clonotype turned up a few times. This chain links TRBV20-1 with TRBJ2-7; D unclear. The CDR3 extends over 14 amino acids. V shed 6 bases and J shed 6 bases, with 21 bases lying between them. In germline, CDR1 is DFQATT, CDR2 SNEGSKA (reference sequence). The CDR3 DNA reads TGCAGTGCGACCCTAAAACCGGGCCTAGGCGAGCAGTACTTC. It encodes CSATLKPGLGEQYF.

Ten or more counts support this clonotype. The DNA of the CDR3 is TGTGCCAGCAGCGTCGCAGGGGATAATTCACCCCTCCACTTT. This codes for CASSVAGDNSPLHF. This chain connects TRBV9 to TRBJ1-6, with D possibly TRBD1 on 6 matching bases. Per germline, CDR1 SGDLS and CDR2 YYNGEE. Deletions cut 2 bases from V and 5 bases from J, with 8 bases between. CDR3 size: 14 residues.

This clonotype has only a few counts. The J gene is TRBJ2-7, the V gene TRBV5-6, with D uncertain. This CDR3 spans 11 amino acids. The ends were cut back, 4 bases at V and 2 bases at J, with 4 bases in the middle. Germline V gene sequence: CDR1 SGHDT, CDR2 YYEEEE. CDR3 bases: TGTGCCAGCAGCGTAACCTACGAGCAGTACTTC. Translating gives CASSVTYEQYF.

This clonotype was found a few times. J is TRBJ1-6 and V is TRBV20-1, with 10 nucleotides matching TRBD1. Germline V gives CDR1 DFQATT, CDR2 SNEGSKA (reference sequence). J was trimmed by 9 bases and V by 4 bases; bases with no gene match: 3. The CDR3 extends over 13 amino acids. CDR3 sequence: CSAMTGGGSPLHF. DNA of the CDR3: TGCAGTGCTATGACAGGGGGCGGTTCACCCCTCCACTTT.

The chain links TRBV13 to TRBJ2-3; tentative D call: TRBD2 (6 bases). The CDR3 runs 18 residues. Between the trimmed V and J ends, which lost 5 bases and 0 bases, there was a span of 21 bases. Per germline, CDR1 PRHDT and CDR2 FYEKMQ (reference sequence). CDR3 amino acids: CASSIRRGAKPSTDTQYF. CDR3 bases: TGTGCCAGCAGCATCCGGCGCGGGGCAAAACCTAGCACAGATACGCAGTATTTT. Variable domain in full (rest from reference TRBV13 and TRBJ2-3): AAGVIQSPRHLIKEKRETATLKCYPIPRHDTVYWYQQGPGQDPQFLISFYEKMQSDKGSIPDRFSAQQFSDYHSELNMSSLELGDSALYFCASSIRRGAKPSTDTQYFGPGTRLTVL.

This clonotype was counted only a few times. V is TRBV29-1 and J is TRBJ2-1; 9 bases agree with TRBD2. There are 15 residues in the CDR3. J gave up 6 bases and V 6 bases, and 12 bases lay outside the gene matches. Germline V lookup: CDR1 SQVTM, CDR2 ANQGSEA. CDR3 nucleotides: TGCAGCGTCCAGGCCGTGGCGGGGGGGCCCAATGAGCAGTTCTTC. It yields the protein CSVQAVAGGPNEQFF.

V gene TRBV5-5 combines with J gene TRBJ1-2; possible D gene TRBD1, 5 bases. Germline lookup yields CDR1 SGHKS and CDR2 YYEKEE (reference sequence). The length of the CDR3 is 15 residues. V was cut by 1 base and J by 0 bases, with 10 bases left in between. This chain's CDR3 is CASSLHQGANYGYTF. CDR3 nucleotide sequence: TGTGCCAGCAGCTTGCATCAGGGCGCTAACTATGGCTACACCTTC.

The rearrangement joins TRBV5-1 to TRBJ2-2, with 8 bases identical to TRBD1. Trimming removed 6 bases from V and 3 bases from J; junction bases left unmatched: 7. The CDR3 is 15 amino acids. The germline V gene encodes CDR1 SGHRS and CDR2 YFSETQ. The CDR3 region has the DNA TGCGCCAGCAACCTACGGACAGGGTACACCGGGGAGCTGTTTTTT. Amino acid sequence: CASNLRTGYTGELFF.

The CDR3: CASSTGLAYEQYF. The CDR3 DNA sequence: TGCGCCAGCAGCACCGGACTAGCCTACGAGCAGTACTTC. This sequence joins TRBV5-1 and TRBJ2-7, with 7 bases lining up with TRBD2. Trimming removed 4 bases from V and 2 bases from J; junction bases left unmatched: 3. This CDR3 is 13 amino acids long. Germline loops: CDR1 SGHRS, CDR2 YFSETQ.

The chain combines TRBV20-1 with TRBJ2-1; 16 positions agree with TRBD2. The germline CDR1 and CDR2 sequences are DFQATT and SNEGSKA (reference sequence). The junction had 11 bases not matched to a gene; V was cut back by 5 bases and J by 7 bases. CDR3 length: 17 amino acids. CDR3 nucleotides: TGCAGTGCTGGAGCTTTCGGGACTAGCGGGAGGGGTAATGAGCAGTTCTTC. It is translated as CSAGAFGTSGRGNEQFF.

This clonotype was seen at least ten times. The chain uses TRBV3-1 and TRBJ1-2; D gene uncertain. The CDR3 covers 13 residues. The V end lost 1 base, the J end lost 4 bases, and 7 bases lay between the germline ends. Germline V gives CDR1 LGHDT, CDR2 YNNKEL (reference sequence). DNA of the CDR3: TGTGCCAGCAGCCAAGGGACGGTCTATGGCTACACCTTC. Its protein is CASSQGTVYGYTF.